These 6 T cell receptor beta chains share one sample of origin, sequenced in a study of blood T cells in healthy people across ages (dated by TCRdb to between 2014 and 2017). Libraries were built with 5' RACE. The listed sequencing device is Illumina HiSeq 2500. The second PCR ran for about 6 to 12 cycles and used a J-beta primer mix along with a sample-barcoded 5' primer. Starting from the raw public reads, TCRdb applied fastp trimming at Q25, assembled clones with MiXCR and retained in-frame beta chains. Rows with a matching CDR3 protein are joined into one entry that keeps the most common DNA and genes. The sample records roughly 410,000 distinct CDR3 sequences, 45% to 60% of which are singletons. 45% to 60% of the sample comes from the top ten. Input material: blood. The receptors come from a man in his 60s in good health.

Of note for this clonotype: An end of the junction differs from the germline gene, which may be a read error. The chain combines TRBV7-9 with TRBJ2-1, with TRBD2 as a possible D gene (6 bases). The CDR3 is 17 residues long. CDR1 and CDR2 (germline): SEHNR, FQNEAQ (reference sequence). CDR3 protein: CASSFRGTSGSYNEQFF. For the CDR3, the DNA is TGCGCCAGCAGCTTTCGGGGGACTTCCGGCTCCTACAATGAGCAGTTCTTC.

The genes are TRBV2 and TRBJ2-1; no clear D gene. Germline CDR1 is SNHLY and CDR2 is FYNNEI. V was pared by 2 bases and J by 8 bases, with 10 bases between. The CDR3 length is 13 residues. CDR3 nucleotides: TGTGCCAGCAGTGAAAATGGTTTGGATGAGCAGTTCTTC. This codes for CASSENGLDEQFF.

This chain connects TRBV20-1 to TRBJ2-3, with 8 bases fitting TRBD2. J was trimmed by 6 bases and V by 5 bases; bases with no gene match: 16. Germline V gene lookup returns CDR1 DFQATT and CDR2 SNEGSKA (reference sequence). The CDR3 is 16 residues long. As DNA, the CDR3 is TGCAGTGCTCGACGGACGGCCAGCGGGAGTAGGGATACGCAGTATTTT. Its translation is CSARRTASGSRDTQYF.

This clonotype showed up just a few times. This sequence joins TRBV9 and TRBJ2-1, with 15 bases fitting TRBD2. The CDR3 extends over 15 amino acids. Germline-derived CDR1 and CDR2 are SGDLS and YYNGEE. V shed 3 bases and J 7 bases; nucleotides not matched to a gene: 2. In DNA, the CDR3 is TGTGCCAGCAGCGCGGGACTAGCGGGAGGAAATGAGCAGTTCTTC. It codes for CASSAGLAGGNEQFF.

In its sample, this clonotype was seen once. The chain joins TRBV12-3 or TRBV12-4 to TRBJ2-1, with D possibly being TRBD1 (6 bases). V was shortened by 5 bases and J by 0 bases, with 26 bases between the two germline ends. The CDR3 is made up of 20 amino acids. CDR3 residues: CASSSNNQRGFRPSYNEQFF. Here the CDR3 DNA reads TGTGCCAGCAGTAGTAACAATCAAAGGGGGTTCCGGCCCTCCTACAATGAGCAGTTCTTC.

The chain couples TRBV7-6 to TRBJ2-1; 7 bases fit TRBD1. This CDR3 comprises 15 residues. The V and J ends lost 1 base and 5 bases, in that order; junction bases with no gene match: 5. CDR1 is SGHVS, CDR2 FNYEAQ, per germline. As DNA, the CDR3 is TGTGCCAGCAGCTTAGTGGGACAGCTACACAATGAGCAGTTCTTC. Translating it yields CASSLVGQLHNEQFF.